This TCR beta chain came from a study of cytomegalovirus exposure and HLA in healthy donors. This CDR3 has 15 amino acids. Looked up from germline, CDR1 is MDHEN and CDR2 is SYDVKM. Trimming cost V 3 bases and J 2 bases, with 10 bases left between them. Primers for the PCR totalled 60 Vbeta and 13 Jbeta. TCRdb's copy holds only in-frame clones and misses some; the assay was immunoSEQ multiplex PCR. The table shows 200,000 or so clones, with 80% to 85% occurring only once. The study's findings and limits: The study dropped some indistinguishable V segments, TRBV6-2 and TRBV6-3 among them. Follow-up analysis found HLA locus-dependent TCR association rates, highest for DRB1 and lowest for HLA-C. Association with HLA alleles at 0.05 false discovery rate was found for approximately 18,000 TCR beta sequences in a later analysis.

As for this clone: Its target is unknown.

The chain uses TRBV28 and TRBJ2-2; D is perhaps TRBD2 (5 bases). The sequence came from a woman aged 18-29 years in good health and CMV-seronegative. Source material: PBMCs. Written as DNA, the CDR3 is TGTGCCAGCAGTTTCAGAGGGAGAAACACCGGGGAGCTGTTTTTT. Protein sequence: CASSFRGRNTGELFF.